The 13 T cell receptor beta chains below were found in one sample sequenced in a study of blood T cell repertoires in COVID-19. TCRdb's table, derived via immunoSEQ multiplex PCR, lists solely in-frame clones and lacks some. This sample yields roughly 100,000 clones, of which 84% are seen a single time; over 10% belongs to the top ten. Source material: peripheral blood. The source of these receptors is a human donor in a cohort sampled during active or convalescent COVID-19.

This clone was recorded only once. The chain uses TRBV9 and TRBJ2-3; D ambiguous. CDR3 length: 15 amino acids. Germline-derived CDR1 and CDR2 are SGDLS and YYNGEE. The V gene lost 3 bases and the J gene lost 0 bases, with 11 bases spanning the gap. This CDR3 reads CASSATTISTDTQYF. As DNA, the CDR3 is TGTGCCAGCAGCGCGACGACAATTAGCACAGATACGCAGTATTTT.

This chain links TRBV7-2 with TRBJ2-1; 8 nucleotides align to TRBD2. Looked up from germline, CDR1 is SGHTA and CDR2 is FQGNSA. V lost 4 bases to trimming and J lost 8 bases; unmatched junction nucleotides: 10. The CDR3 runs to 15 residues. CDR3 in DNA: TGTGCCAGCAGCTCCTCCGAGCGGGGGACGCATGAGCAGTTCTTC. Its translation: CASSSSERGTHEQFF.

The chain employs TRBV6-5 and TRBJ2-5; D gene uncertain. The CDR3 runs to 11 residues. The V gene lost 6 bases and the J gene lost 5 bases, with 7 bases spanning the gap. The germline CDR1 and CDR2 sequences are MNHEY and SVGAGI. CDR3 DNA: TGTGCCAGCAGCGTCGAGGAGACCCAGTACTTC. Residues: CASSVEETQYF.

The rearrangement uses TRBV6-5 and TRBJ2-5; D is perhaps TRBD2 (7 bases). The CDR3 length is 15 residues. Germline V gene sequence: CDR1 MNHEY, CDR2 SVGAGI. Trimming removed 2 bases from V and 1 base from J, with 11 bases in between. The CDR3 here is CASSYKAGAQETQYF. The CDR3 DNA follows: TGTGCCAGCAGTTACAAGGCGGGGGCCCAAGAGACCCAGTACTTC.

CDR3 sequence: CASSYSGTGSYNEQFF. In DNA form, the CDR3 reads TGTGCCAGCAGTTACAGTGGGACAGGGTCATACAATGAGCAGTTCTTC. The genes are TRBV6-6 and TRBJ2-1, with 9 bases matching TRBD1. The germline V gene has CDR1 MNHNY and CDR2 SVGAGI (reference sequence). Trimming cost V 2 bases and J 4 bases; bases outside gene matches: 6. The CDR3 sequence is 16 residues long.

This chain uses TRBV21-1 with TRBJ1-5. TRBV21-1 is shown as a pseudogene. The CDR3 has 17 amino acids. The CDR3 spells CASSAGGGPLSNQPQHF. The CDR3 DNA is TGTGCCAGCAGCGCGGGGGGGGGCCCCCTTAGCAATCAGCCCCAGCATTTT.

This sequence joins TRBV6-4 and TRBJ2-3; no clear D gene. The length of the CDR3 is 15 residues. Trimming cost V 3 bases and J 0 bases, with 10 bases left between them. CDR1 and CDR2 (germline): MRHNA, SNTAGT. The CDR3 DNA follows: TGTGCCAGCAGTGAAACCAGGTTTAGCACAGATACGCAGTATTTT. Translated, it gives CASSETRFSTDTQYF.

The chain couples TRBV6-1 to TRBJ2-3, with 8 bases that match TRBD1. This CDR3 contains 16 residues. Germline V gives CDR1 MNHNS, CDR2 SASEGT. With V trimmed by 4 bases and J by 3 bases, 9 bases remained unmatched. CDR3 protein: CASSGGDRFGTDTQYF. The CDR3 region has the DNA TGTGCCAGCAGTGGGGGGGACAGGTTCGGGACAGATACGCAGTATTTT.

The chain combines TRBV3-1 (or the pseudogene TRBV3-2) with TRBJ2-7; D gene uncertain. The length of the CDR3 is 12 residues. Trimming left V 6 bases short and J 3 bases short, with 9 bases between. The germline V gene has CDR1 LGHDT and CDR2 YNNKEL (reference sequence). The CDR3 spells CASSRVFYEQYF. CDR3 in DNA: TGTGCCAGCAGTCGGGTGTTCTACGAGCAGTACTTC.

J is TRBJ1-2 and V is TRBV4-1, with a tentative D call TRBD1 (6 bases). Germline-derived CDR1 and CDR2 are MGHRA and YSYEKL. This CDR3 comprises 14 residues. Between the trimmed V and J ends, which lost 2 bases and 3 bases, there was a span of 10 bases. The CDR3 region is CASSQRQADYGYTF. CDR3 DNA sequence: TGCGCCAGCAGCCAAAGACAGGCGGACTATGGCTACACCTTC.

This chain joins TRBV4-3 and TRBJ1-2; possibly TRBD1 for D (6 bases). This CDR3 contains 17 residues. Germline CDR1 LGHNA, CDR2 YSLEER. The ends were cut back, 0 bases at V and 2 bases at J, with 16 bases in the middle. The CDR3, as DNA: TGCGCCAGCAGCCAAGATCCGTTCTCAGGGGAGAACTATGGCTACACCTTC. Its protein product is CASSQDPFSGENYGYTF.

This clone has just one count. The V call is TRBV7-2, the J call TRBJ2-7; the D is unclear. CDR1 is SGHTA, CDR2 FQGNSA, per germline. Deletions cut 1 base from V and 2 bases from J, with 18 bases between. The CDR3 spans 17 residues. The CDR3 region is CASSLGGTSIAPYEQYF. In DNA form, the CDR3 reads TGTGCCAGCAGCTTAGGTGGCACCTCGATAGCCCCCTACGAGCAGTACTTC.

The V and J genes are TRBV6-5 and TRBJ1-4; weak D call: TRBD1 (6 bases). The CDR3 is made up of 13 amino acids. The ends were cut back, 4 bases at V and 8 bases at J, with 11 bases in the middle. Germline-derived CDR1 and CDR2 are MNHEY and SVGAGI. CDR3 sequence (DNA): TGTGCCAGCAGTTCCCGGGACAACGAAAAACTGTTTTTT. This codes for CASSSRDNEKLFF.